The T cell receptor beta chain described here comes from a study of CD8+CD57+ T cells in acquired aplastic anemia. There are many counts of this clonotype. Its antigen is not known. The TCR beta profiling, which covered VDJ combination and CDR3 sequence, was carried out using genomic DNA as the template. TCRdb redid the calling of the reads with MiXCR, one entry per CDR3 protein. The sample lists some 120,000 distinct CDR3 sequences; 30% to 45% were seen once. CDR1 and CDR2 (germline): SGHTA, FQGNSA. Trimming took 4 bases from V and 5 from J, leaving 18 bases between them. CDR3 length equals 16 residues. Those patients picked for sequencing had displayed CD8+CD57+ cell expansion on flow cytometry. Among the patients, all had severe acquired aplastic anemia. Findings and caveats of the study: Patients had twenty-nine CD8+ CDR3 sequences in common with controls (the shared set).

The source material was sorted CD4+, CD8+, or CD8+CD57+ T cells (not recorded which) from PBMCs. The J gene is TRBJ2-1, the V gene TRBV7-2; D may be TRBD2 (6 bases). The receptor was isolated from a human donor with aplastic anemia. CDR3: CASSSRDSGGDNEQFF. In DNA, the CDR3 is TGTGCCAGCAGCTCCCGGGACTCAGGAGGGGACAATGAGCAGTTCTTC.